The 15 T cell receptor beta chains presented below share a single source sample, sequenced in a study of blood T cell repertoires in COVID-19. Produced via immunoSEQ multiplex PCR; TCRdb's table is partial and in-frame only. The repertoire holds 150,000 to 250,000 clones, around 87% seen once, with 2% to 2.5% in the top ten. The specimen was PBMCs or T cells enriched from blood (not recorded which). These TCRs come from a woman in her 30s who had recovered from COVID-19.

The rearrangement links TRBV3-1 (or the pseudogene TRBV3-2) to TRBJ2-7; D perhaps matches TRBD1 (5 bases). Trimming took off 2 bases at V and 1 base at J, with 9 bases between the two ends. Germline V gene sequence: CDR1 LGHDT, CDR2 YNNKEL (reference sequence). CDR3 length equals 14 residues. CDR3 residues: CASSQQTDSYEQYF. In DNA, the CDR3 is TGTGCCAGCAGCCAACAGACAGATTCCTACGAGCAGTACTTC.

The V gene is TRBV19, the J gene TRBJ1-5; 8 nucleotides line up with TRBD1. Germline V gene data show CDR1 as LNHDA and CDR2 as SQIVND (reference sequence). Losses at the gene ends were 5 bases for V and 5 bases for J; bases not matched to a gene: 8. This CDR3 has 15 amino acids. CDR3 region: CASSPRQGIHQPQHF. The DNA for the CDR3 is TGTGCCAGTAGTCCGAGACAGGGGATCCATCAGCCCCAGCATTTT.

Of note for this clone: This sample also contains other DNA sequences that code for the same CDR3. The gene calls are TRBV27 and TRBJ1-1; weak D call: TRBD1 (5 bases). V lost 2 bases to trimming and J lost 0 bases, with 7 bases between them. Germline V gives CDR1 MNHEY, CDR2 SMNVEV (reference sequence). CDR3 length: 14 amino acids. The CDR3 region has the DNA TGTGCCAGCAGTTTAGGGGGGTTGAACACTGAAGCTTTCTTT. Protein product: CASSLGGLNTEAFF.

A few counts support this clone. The genes are TRBV5-1 and TRBJ1-1; D call uncertain. This CDR3 is built from 13 residues. CDR1 and CDR2 from the germline V gene are SGHRS and YFSETQ. V lost 1 base and J 2 bases, leaving 6 bases between the germline ends. The CDR3 loop is CASSLTTNTEAFF. In DNA form, the CDR3 reads TGCGCCAGCAGCTTGACCACAAACACTGAAGCTTTCTTT.

The chain employs TRBV5-4 and TRBJ1-2; weak D call: TRBD1 (5 bases). Trimming stripped 0 bases from V and 8 bases from J, with 11 bases between. In germline, CDR1 is SGHNT, CDR2 YYREEE (reference sequence). CDR3 size: 13 residues. CDR3 region: CASSLVDGGGYTF. CDR3 sequence (DNA): TGTGCCAGCAGCTTGGTGGACGGGGGAGGCTACACCTTC. Looking up the rest from reference TRBV5-4 and TRBJ1-2 gives the full variable domain: ETGVTQSPTHLIKTRGQQVTLRCSSQSGHNTVSWYQQALGQGPQFIFQYYREEENGRGNFPPRFSGLQFPNYSSELNVNALELDDSALYLCASSLVDGGGYTFGSGTRLTVV.

This sequence joins TRBV14 and TRBJ2-1; 13 bases agree with TRBD2. Germline loops: CDR1 SGHDN, CDR2 FVKESK. The CDR3 has 15 residues. V shed 2 bases and J 10 bases; nucleotides not matched to a gene: 5. CDR3 region: CASSQLTSGRGEQFF. In DNA form, the CDR3 reads TGTGCCAGCAGCCAACTAACTAGCGGGAGGGGAGAGCAGTTCTTC.

The chain carries TRBV3-1 (or the pseudogene TRBV3-2) and TRBJ2-1; 8 nucleotides align to TRBD2. V trimming: 3 bases; J trimming: 1 base; junction bases outside the gene matches: 5. There are 16 residues in the CDR3. Germline assignment: CDR1 LGHDT and CDR2 YNNKEL (reference sequence). CDR3 bases: TGTGCCAGCAGCCATTGGAGCGGGAGTTCCTACAATGAGCAGTTCTTC. Translating gives CASSHWSGSSYNEQFF.

The rearrangement links TRBV7-6 to TRBJ2-2, with 8 bases that match TRBD2. The CDR3 loop spans 14 amino acids. Germline CDR1 is SGHVS and CDR2 is FNYEAQ. After removal of 5 bases from V and 5 bases from J, the junction contained 4 bases not matched to a gene. The CDR3 bases are TGTGCCAGCAGCCTCCGGGAGGGAACCGGGGAGCTGTTTTTT. Translated: CASSLREGTGELFF.

The rearrangement joins TRBV6-5 to TRBJ1-5; D uncertain. The CDR3 runs to 13 residues. CDR1 and CDR2 from the germline V gene are MNHEY and SVGAGI. With 4 bases removed from V and 7 bases from J, the gap between germline ends came to 11 bases. The DNA of the CDR3 is TGTGCCAGCAGTTTCAGCGGGAGCCAGCCCCAGCATTTT. This codes for CASSFSGSQPQHF.

The chain has TRBV19 and TRBJ2-3, with 9 bases that match TRBD1. The ends lost 5 bases at V and 3 bases at J; junction bases unmatched: 6. The CDR3 runs 15 residues. Germline V gene lookup returns CDR1 LNHDA and CDR2 SQIVND (reference sequence). The CDR3 DNA reads TGTGCCAGTAGTTCACGGACAGGGGTGACAGATACGCAGTATTTT. Encoded protein: CASSSRTGVTDTQYF.

The J gene is TRBJ2-4, the V gene TRBV6-1, with TRBD1 as a possible D gene (6 bases). The CDR3 has 16 amino acids. The V end was cut by 3 bases, the J end by 3 bases, with 15 bases between. The germline V gene has CDR1 MNHNS and CDR2 SASEGT. The CDR3 loop reads CASSDRNRQVKNIQYF. The CDR3 DNA reads TGTGCCAGCAGTGACAGGAACAGACAGGTCAAAAACATTCAGTACTTC.

V gene TRBV19 combines with J gene TRBJ1-1, with D perhaps TRBD1 (6 bases). The V end lost 6 bases, the J end lost 7 bases, and 12 bases lay between the germline ends. The CDR3 runs to 12 residues. Per germline, CDR1 LNHDA and CDR2 SQIVND (reference sequence). The CDR3 sequence is CASSLRDNEAFF. CDR3 sequence (DNA): TGTGCCAGTAGCCTCCGGGACAATGAAGCTTTCTTT.

This chain links TRBV20-1 with TRBJ1-2, with D unclear. Deletions cut 3 bases from V and 0 bases from J, with 5 bases between. The CDR3 is made up of 12 amino acids. Germline V gene sequence: CDR1 DFQATT, CDR2 SNEGSKA (reference sequence). In DNA, the CDR3 is TGCAGTGCTAGTAACTCTAACTATGGCTACACCTTC. This codes for CSASNSNYGYTF.

The chain joins TRBV9 to TRBJ2-7, with 10 nucleotides matching TRBD2. CDR1 is SGDLS, CDR2 YYNGEE, per germline. This CDR3 region has 14 residues. V shed 7 bases and J 7 bases; nucleotides not matched to a gene: 11. The CDR3 reads CASSRAVAGGEQYF. The CDR3 region has the DNA TGTGCCAGCTCCAGGGCGGTAGCGGGAGGAGAGCAGTACTTC.

The genes are TRBV4-2 and TRBJ1-5; D unclear. Trimming shortened V by 3 bases and J by 3 bases, and 12 bases separated the two germline ends. From germline, CDR1 is LGHNA and CDR2 YNFKEQ. CDR3 size: 15 residues. CDR3 residues: CASSQEGQVNQPQHF. CDR3 bases: TGTGCCAGCAGCCAGGAGGGTCAGGTCAATCAGCCCCAGCATTTT.